This entry concerns a single T cell receptor beta chain. Its antigen remains unknown. People who had autoimmune disease history or systemic immunosuppression were excluded. These data come from a study of OX40 agonist ivuxolimab in advanced cancers. Study at large: Of mixed ages from roughly 23 to 85 and averaging 60 years, the group was about 80% male.

Regarding the study as a whole: Mean expanded clone counts were higher in CD8+ than CD4+ T cells.

Sequenced by immunoSEQ multiplex PCR; TCRdb stores in-frame clones only, minus some. The sample includes 53,000 or so clones, 79% of them seen just once. The starting material was CD4+ or CD8+ T cells sorted from blood, obtained in a trial of the OX40 agonist ivuxolimab. This receptor was obtained from an adult with an advanced solid tumor such as melanoma, head and neck, liver or kidney cancer.

The CDR3 loop reads CASRRTGGGANVLTF. The CDR3 DNA reads as TGCGCCAGCAGGAGGACGGGAGGTGGGGCCAACGTCCTGACTTTC. The chain has TRBV5-1 and TRBJ2-6; 7 bases line up with TRBD2. The V and J ends lost 5 bases and 3 bases, in that order; junction bases with no gene match: 5. Germline V gives CDR1 SGHRS, CDR2 YFSETQ. The CDR3 length is 15 residues.